Sequencing of this T cell receptor beta chain was carried out in a study of cytomegalovirus exposure and HLA in healthy donors. A remark on this clone: Antigen unknown.

Study-level results: The tendency of first-cohort TCR clusters to co-occur in the roughly 130 validation repertoires was the finding of a later analysis. For cytomegalovirus status, the classifier reportedly gave diagnoses with high specificity and sensitivity. Whilst most TCR sequences proved rare, a subset of public TCRs occurred across many donors.

Germline-derived CDR1 and CDR2 are LNHNV and YYDKDF (reference sequence). Trimming shortened V by 1 base and J by 5 bases, and 17 bases separated the two germline ends. This CDR3 spans 16 amino acids. Separate from the roughly 700-subject first cohort was the approximately 120-subject validation cohort, to which the donors belonged. Sequencing used immunoSEQ multiplex PCR; TCRdb keeps in-frame clones, though not all of them. The table records 100,000 to 150,000 clones, 88% of them present only once. Sequencing was performed on PBMCs. The chain joins TRBV15 to TRBJ2-5; D might be TRBD2 (6 bases). This clonotype was sampled from a man between 18 and 29 years old in good health and CMV-seropositive. CDR3 DNA: TGTGCCACCAGCAGAGTCGTGGGCCCCGCGGGGGAGACCCAGTACTTC. This codes for CATSRVVGPAGETQYF.